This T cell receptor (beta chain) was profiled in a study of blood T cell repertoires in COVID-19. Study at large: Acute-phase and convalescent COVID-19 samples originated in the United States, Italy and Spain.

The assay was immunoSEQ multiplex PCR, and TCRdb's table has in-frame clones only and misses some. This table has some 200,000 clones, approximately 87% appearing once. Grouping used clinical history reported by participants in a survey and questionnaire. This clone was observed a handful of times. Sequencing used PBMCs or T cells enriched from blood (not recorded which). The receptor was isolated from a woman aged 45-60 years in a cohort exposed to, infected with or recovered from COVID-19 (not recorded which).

CDR3: CASSQSGTTYEQYF. The DNA for the CDR3 is TGTGCCAGCAGCCAATCCGGGACAACCTACGAGCAGTACTTC. The chain joins TRBV11-2 to TRBJ2-7; the D gene is possibly TRBD1 (6 bases). CDR3 length: 14 residues. The germline CDR1 and CDR2 sequences are SGHAT and FQNNGV. V was trimmed by 5 bases and J by 2 bases, leaving 13 bases between them.